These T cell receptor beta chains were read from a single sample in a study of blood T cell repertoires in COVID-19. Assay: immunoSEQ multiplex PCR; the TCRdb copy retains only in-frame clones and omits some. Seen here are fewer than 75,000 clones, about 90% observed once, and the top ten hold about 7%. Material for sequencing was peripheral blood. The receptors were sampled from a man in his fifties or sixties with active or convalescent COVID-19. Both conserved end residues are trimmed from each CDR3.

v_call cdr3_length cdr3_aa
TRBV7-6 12 ASSPSRGGHEQY
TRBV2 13 ASSPQGASNQPQH
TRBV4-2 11 ASSQDAQNEQF
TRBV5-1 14 ASSKGTASSTDTQY
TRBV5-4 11 ASSKAGGTEAF
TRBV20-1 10 SASTSVNEQF
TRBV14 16 ASSRNAPGTTFNYGYT
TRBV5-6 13 ASSLLDRPTDTQY
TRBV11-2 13 ASSLGQGTNYGYT
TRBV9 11 ASSVRDRSEQY
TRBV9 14 ASSVAVGRGQETQY
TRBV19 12 ASSPAERTDTQY
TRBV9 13 ASSVAAGGVYEQY
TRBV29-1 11 SVTSSGANVLT
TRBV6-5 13 ASIWTGRSYNEQF
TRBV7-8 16 ASSLSLGTGGISGELF
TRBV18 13 ASSQQTGTSYEQY
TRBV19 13 ASRRTSVSEETQY
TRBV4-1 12 ASSQANRDKAAF
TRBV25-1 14 ASSDGGRGGNQPQH
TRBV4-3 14 ASSQDPPQVEEKLF
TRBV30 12 AWSVGTINQPQH
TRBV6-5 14 ASSYAADRIIWGYT
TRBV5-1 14 ASSLGTGGGVYGYT
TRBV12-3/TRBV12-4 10 ASSLFSVGQY
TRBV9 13 ASSVDNRGLNEQF
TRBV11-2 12 ASSPGGTVYEQY
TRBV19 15 ASSMTGSAWANEKLF
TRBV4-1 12 ASSQEPSYAEAF
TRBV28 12 ATQTGQGNLVAF
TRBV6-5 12 ASSYSRGSLGYT
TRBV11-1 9 ASSGRGGYT
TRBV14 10 ASSRQSTEAF
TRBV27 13 ASSSYLGGNQPQH
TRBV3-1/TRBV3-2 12 ASSQGLRNLIQY
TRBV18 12 ASSAGSSNQPQH
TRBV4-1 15 ASSQELRLAGTDTQY
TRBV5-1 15 ASSLSLAGGPINEQF
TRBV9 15 ASSVSSEALGPNEQF
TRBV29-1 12 SVGTGADNQPQH
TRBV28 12 ASSLTYVHYEQY
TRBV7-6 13 ASSLGGLGGYGYT
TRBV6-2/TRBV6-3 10 ASSYLQDGYT
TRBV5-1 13 ASSHTSGSTDTQY
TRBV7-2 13 ASSLSGQGNSPLH
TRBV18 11 ASSTGLNQPQH
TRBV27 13 ASSPHGLTTDTQY
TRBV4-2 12 ASSQRGQNYEQY
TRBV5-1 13 ASSLARGQGETQY
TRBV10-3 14 AISDRGSDSNQPQH
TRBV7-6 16 ASSLLGRGASSGNTIY
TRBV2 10 ASRSFSQPQH
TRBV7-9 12 ASSPQVGEGEAF
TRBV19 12 ASKKPNRDNEQF
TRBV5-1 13 ASTRDGGSLNEQF